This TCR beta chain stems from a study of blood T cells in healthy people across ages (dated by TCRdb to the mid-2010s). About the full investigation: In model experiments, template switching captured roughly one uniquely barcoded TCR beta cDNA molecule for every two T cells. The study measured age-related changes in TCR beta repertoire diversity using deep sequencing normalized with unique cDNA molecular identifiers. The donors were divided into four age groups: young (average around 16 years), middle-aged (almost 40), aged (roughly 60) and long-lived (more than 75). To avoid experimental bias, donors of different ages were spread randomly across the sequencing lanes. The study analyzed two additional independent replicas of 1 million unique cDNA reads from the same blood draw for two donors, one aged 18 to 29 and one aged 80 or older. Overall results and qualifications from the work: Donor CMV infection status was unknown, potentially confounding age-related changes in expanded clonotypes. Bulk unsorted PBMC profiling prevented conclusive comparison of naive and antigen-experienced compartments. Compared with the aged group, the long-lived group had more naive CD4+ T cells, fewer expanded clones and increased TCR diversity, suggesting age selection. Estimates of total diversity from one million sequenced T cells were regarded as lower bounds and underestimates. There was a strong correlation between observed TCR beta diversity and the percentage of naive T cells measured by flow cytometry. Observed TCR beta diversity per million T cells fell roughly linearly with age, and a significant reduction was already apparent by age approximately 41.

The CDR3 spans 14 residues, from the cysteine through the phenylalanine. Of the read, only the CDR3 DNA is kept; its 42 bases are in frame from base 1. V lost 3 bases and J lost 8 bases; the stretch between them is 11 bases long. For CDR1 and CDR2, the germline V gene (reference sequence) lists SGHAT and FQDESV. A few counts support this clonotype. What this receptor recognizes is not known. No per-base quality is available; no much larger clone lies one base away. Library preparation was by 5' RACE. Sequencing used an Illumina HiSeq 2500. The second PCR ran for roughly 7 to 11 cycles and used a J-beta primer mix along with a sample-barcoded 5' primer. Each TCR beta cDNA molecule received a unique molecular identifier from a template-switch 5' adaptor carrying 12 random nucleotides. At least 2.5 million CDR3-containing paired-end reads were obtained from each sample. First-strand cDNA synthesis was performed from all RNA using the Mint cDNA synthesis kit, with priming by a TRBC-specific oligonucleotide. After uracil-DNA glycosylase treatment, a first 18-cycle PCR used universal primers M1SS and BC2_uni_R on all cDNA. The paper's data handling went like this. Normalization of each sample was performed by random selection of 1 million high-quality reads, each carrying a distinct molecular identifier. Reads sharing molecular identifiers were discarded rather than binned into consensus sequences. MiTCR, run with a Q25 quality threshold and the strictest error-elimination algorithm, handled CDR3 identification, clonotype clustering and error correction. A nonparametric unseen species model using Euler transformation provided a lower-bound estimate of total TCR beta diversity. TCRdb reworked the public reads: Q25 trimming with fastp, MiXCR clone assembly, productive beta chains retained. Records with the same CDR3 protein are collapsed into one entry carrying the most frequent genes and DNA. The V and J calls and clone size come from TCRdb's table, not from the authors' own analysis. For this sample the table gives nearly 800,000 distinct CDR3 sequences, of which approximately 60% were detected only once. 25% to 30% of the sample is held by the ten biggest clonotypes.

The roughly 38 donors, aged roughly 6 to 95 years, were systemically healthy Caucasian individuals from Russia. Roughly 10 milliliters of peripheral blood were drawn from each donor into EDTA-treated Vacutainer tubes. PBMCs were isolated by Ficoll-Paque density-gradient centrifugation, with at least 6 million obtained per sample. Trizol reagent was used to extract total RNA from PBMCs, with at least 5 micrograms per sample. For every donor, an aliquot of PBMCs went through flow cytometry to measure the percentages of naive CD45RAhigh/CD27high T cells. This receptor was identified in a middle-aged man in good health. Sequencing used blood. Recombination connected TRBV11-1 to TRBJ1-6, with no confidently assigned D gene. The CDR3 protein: CASSLSVSDSPLHF. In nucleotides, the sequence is TGTGCCAGCAGCTTGTCAGTATCCGATTCACCCCTCCACTTT.